The T cell receptor (beta chain) described here comes from a study of T cells in Graves' hyperthyroidism and ophthalmopathy. The wider study: At initial diagnosis, before any treatment had begun, peripheral blood was obtained.

Points from the study as a whole: In blood, most of the thyroid clonotypes expanded above 0.001 were also present.

This clonotype was observed a handful of times. No antigen is known for it. TCR beta CDR3 regions were amplified from RNA transcripts. The HTBI set primed first-round TCR CDR3 RT-PCR. TCRdb re-analysed the multiplex PCR reads in MiXCR, keeping a single row per CDR3 protein. Among roughly 650,000 distinct CDR3 sequences listed, approximately 16% were seen once. This sample holds PBMCs from roughly 10 ml fresh peripheral blood. The CDR3 totals 11 residues. V was trimmed by 6 bases and J by 8 bases, leaving 9 bases between them. The germline V gene encodes CDR1 KGHDR and CDR2 SFDVKD. This rearrangement joins TRBV24-1 to TRBJ2-5; D is possibly TRBD2 (5 bases). The source material was blood. The sequence derives from a woman in her thirties or forties with Graves' ophthalmopathy. This CDR3 reads CATSSSGTQYF. In DNA, the CDR3 is TGTGCCACCAGTTCGTCGGGAACCCAGTACTTC.